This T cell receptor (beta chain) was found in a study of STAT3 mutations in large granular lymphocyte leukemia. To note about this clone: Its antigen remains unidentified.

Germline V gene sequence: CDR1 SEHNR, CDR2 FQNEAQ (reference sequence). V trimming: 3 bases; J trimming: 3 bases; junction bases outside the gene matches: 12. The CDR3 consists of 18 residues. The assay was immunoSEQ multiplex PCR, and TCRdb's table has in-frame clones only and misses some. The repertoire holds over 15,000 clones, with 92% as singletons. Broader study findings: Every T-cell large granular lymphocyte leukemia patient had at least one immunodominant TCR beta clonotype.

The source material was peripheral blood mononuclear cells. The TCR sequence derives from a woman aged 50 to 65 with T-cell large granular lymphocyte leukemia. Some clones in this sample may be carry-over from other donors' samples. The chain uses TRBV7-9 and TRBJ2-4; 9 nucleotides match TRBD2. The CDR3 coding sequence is TGTGCCAGCAGCTTCCTTGAAGTAGCGGGAGTGGGCAAAAACATTCAGTACTTC. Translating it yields CASSFLEVAGVGKNIQYF.